The T cell receptor (beta chain) under discussion was sequenced for a study of blood T cells in healthy people across ages. For the second PCR, which ran for roughly 6 to 11 cycles, a sample-barcoded 5' primer and a J-beta primer mix were used. TCRdb reprocessed the 5' RACE reads via MiXCR and lists one record per CDR3 protein. The sample carries approximately 1,100,000 distinct CDR3 sequences, 35% to 55% recorded once. Findings and caveats of the study: From one million sequenced T cells, diversity estimates were lower bounds. Older individuals had lower TCR beta diversity per million T cells (the decline was roughly linear).

Points on this clonotype: Its target is unknown.

The germline gives CDR1 DFQATT, CDR2 SNEGSKA (reference sequence). The V and J ends lost 1 base and 0 bases respectively, with 10 bases between them. The CDR3 totals 15 residues. This clonotype originated in a woman in her fifties or sixties in good health. The sample comprised blood. The J gene is TRBJ2-4, the V gene TRBV20-1; no reliable D call. Written as DNA, the CDR3 is TGCAGTGCTAGAGGGTTAATGTTAGCCAAAAACATTCAGTACTTC. This translates into CSARGLMLAKNIQYF.